These T cell receptor beta chains were read from a single sample in a study of blood T cell repertoires in COVID-19. Clones were sequenced by immunoSEQ multiplex PCR, and TCRdb holds only the in-frame ones, with some missing. The sample consists of 200,000 to 250,000 clones, almost 90% of them appearing once. Sequencing was carried out using peripheral blood. All receptors derive from a woman in her fifties or sixties with acute or convalescent COVID-19. CDR3s include the opening cysteine and the closing phenylalanine or tryptophan. Each record gives: D gene, J gene, V gene, clone size, CDR3 DNA, CDR3 protein. The D gene is left open where the match is weak. Rows give clone size only sometimes, using once, few, many, or a class for an expanded clone.

d_gene: NA
j_gene: TRBJ2-1
v_gene: TRBV6-5
abundance: once
CDR3nt: TGTGCCAGCAGCAGGGGGGACGGACACAACAATGAGCAGTTCTTC
CDR3aa: CASSRGDGHNNEQFF

d_gene: NA
j_gene: TRBJ1-6
v_gene: TRBV7-2
abundance: NA
CDR3nt: TGTGCCAGCAGCTTAGTGGGCAGGGGTAATTCACCCCTCCACTTT
CDR3aa: CASSLVGRGNSPLHF

d_gene: NA
j_gene: TRBJ1-1
v_gene: TRBV4-1
abundance: NA
CDR3nt: TGCGCCAGCAGCCAAGATTATGGGGCGGGACGGTTGACTGAAGCTTTCTTT
CDR3aa: CASSQDYGAGRLTEAFF

d_gene: TRBD1
j_gene: TRBJ1-4
v_gene: TRBV6-5
abundance: once
CDR3nt: TGTGCCAGCAGCCGGACAGGGAGGAATGAAAAACTGTTTTTT
CDR3aa: CASSRTGRNEKLFF

d_gene: NA
j_gene: TRBJ1-1
v_gene: TRBV19
abundance: NA
CDR3nt: TGTGCCAGTAGTATATTTGGGACTGCGAACACTGAAGCTTTCTTT
CDR3aa: CASSIFGTANTEAFF

d_gene: NA
j_gene: TRBJ2-1
v_gene: TRBV7-7
abundance: once
CDR3nt: TGTGCCAGCAGCCCAACCTGGACAAACAATGAGCAGTTCTTC
CDR3aa: CASSPTWTNNEQFF

d_gene: TRBD1
j_gene: TRBJ2-2
v_gene: TRBV19
abundance: NA
CDR3nt: TGTGCCAGTAAAAGGACAGGGGATACCGGGGAGCTGTTTTTT
CDR3aa: CASKRTGDTGELFF

d_gene: TRBD1
j_gene: TRBJ1-1
v_gene: TRBV10-1
abundance: NA
CDR3nt: TGCGCCAGCAGTCCAAGGACAGGAAACACTGAAGCTTTCTTT
CDR3aa: CASSPRTGNTEAFF

d_gene: NA
j_gene: TRBJ1-1
v_gene: TRBV7-6
abundance: NA
CDR3nt: TGTGCCAGCAGCTCCTCAAACCTAGTGAACACTGAAGCTTTCTTT
CDR3aa: CASSSSNLVNTEAFF

d_gene: NA
j_gene: TRBJ2-3
v_gene: TRBV11-3
abundance: NA
CDR3nt: TGTGCCAGCAGCTTAGGGTGGGAGGTTACGCAGTATTTT
CDR3aa: CASSLGWEVTQYF

d_gene: TRBD2
j_gene: TRBJ2-3
v_gene: TRBV10-2
abundance: NA
CDR3nt: TGCGCCAGCAGTGACCGGAGCGGGGGAAGCACAGATACGCAGTATTTT
CDR3aa: CASSDRSGGSTDTQYF

d_gene: NA
j_gene: TRBJ1-6
v_gene: TRBV6-4
abundance: NA
CDR3nt: TGTGCCAGCAGTGGGCAGGGAAATTCACCCCTCCACTTT
CDR3aa: CASSGQGNSPLHF

d_gene: TRBD1
j_gene: TRBJ1-5
v_gene: TRBV18
abundance: few
CDR3nt: TGTGCCAGCTCACCCACCATGGGACAGGGGAATCAGCCCCAGCATTTT
CDR3aa: CASSPTMGQGNQPQHF

d_gene: NA
j_gene: TRBJ1-1
v_gene: TRBV6-2/TRBV6-3
abundance: NA
CDR3nt: TGTGCCAGCAGTCAAGGGAGGAATCGGGGGGACACTGAAGCTTTCTTT
CDR3aa: CASSQGRNRGDTEAFF

d_gene: TRBD1
j_gene: TRBJ1-2
v_gene: TRBV7-9
abundance: few
CDR3nt: TGTGCCAGCAGGACAGGACAGGACATCTCCTATGGCTACACCTTC
CDR3aa: CASRTGQDISYGYTF

d_gene: TRBD1
j_gene: TRBJ2-1
v_gene: TRBV7-9
abundance: NA
CDR3nt: TGTGCCAGCAGCTCGGGACAGTCCTACAATGAGCAGTTCTTC
CDR3aa: CASSSGQSYNEQFF

d_gene: NA
j_gene: TRBJ1-2
v_gene: TRBV5-6
abundance: NA
CDR3nt: TGTGCCAGCAGCTTGGGAGGGGGTCCCAAATCTAACTATGGCTACACCTTC
CDR3aa: CASSLGGGPKSNYGYTF

d_gene: TRBD1
j_gene: TRBJ1-2
v_gene: TRBV5-1
abundance: once
CDR3nt: TGCGCCAGCAGCTCACCTGAGGACAGGACTTATGGCTACACCTTC
CDR3aa: CASSSPEDRTYGYTF

d_gene: NA
j_gene: TRBJ2-5
v_gene: TRBV5-8
abundance: NA
CDR3nt: TGTGCCAGCAGCCCAGGACACCTACAAGAGACCCAGTACTTC
CDR3aa: CASSPGHLQETQYF

d_gene: TRBD1
j_gene: TRBJ2-1
v_gene: TRBV4-3
abundance: NA
CDR3nt: TGCGCCAGCAGCCAAGTTCAGGGGGCAAGTGAGCAGTTCTTC
CDR3aa: CASSQVQGASEQFF

d_gene: TRBD1
j_gene: TRBJ2-7
v_gene: TRBV5-1
abundance: NA
CDR3nt: TGCGCCAGCAGCTTGATGGGACAGGGCTACGAGCAGTACTTC
CDR3aa: CASSLMGQGYEQYF

d_gene: NA
j_gene: TRBJ2-5
v_gene: TRBV19
abundance: many
CDR3nt: TGTGCCAGTAGGGGAGATAATGGAGAGACCCAGTACTTC
CDR3aa: CASRGDNGETQYF

d_gene: TRBD1
j_gene: TRBJ1-5
v_gene: TRBV5-8
abundance: NA
CDR3nt: TGTGCCAGCGGGGGGACAGGGACCCGCCGGCAGCCCCAGCATTTT
CDR3aa: CASGGTGTRRQPQHF

d_gene: TRBD1
j_gene: TRBJ1-6
v_gene: TRBV2
abundance: NA
CDR3nt: TGTGCCAGCAAGAGGATTCCGCCGGGACAGGGATATTCACCCCTCCACTTT
CDR3aa: CASKRIPPGQGYSPLHF

d_gene: TRBD2
j_gene: TRBJ2-1
v_gene: TRBV11-1
abundance: NA
CDR3nt: TGTGCCAGCAGCGCGCTTGGGGGGGAGACCTACAATGAGCAGTTCTTC
CDR3aa: CASSALGGETYNEQFF

d_gene: TRBD2
j_gene: TRBJ2-5
v_gene: TRBV2
abundance: NA
CDR3nt: TGTGCCAGCAGTGCTAGCGGGTCAATCCAAGAGACCCAGTACTTC
CDR3aa: CASSASGSIQETQYF

d_gene: NA
j_gene: TRBJ2-3
v_gene: TRBV27
abundance: NA
CDR3nt: TGTGCCAGCAGAAAGGGGGCGGGACAGCTTAGCACAGATACGCAGTATTTT
CDR3aa: CASRKGAGQLSTDTQYF

d_gene: NA
j_gene: TRBJ1-6
v_gene: TRBV18
abundance: NA
CDR3nt: TGTGCCAGCTCACTAGTGGACAGCTCCTATAATTCACCCCTCCACTTT
CDR3aa: CASSLVDSSYNSPLHF

d_gene: NA
j_gene: TRBJ2-1
v_gene: TRBV11-2
abundance: NA
CDR3nt: TGTGCCAGCAGCTTAGCGCAACAGCTTTACAATGAGCAGTTCTTC
CDR3aa: CASSLAQQLYNEQFF

d_gene: TRBD1
j_gene: TRBJ1-4
v_gene: TRBV28
abundance: NA
CDR3nt: TGTGCCAGCAGTCCGGGACAGGGAGGAAGAGAAAAACTGTTTTTT
CDR3aa: CASSPGQGGREKLFF

d_gene: NA
j_gene: TRBJ1-4
v_gene: TRBV19
abundance: NA
CDR3nt: TGTGCCAGTAGTATCGCGGCTAATGAAAAACTGTTTTTT
CDR3aa: CASSIAANEKLFF

d_gene: TRBD1
j_gene: TRBJ1-3
v_gene: TRBV5-6
abundance: NA
CDR3nt: TGTGCCAGCAGCCCCCCGCCCAGGGGGGTGGGCTCTGGAAACACCATATATTTT
CDR3aa: CASSPPPRGVGSGNTIYF

d_gene: NA
j_gene: TRBJ1-5
v_gene: TRBV6-1
abundance: NA
CDR3nt: TGTGCCAGCAGTTCGGACAGCTATAGCAATCAGCCCCAGCATTTT
CDR3aa: CASSSDSYSNQPQHF